This T cell receptor beta chain stems from a study of technical replicates of blood from a few donors. The V gene's germline CDR1 is SGHTS and CDR2 YDEGEE. J was trimmed by 2 bases and V by 3 bases; bases with no gene match: 7. CDR3 length: 15 residues. TCRdb's copy holds only in-frame clones and misses some; the assay was immunoSEQ multiplex PCR. The data show approximately 65,000 clones, about 86% seen once. The source of this sequence is a human donor in good health. Some clones in this sample may be carry-over from other donors' samples. The chain links TRBV5-8 to TRBJ2-7; 8 nucleotides line up with TRBD1. The sample was PBMCs. The CDR3 spells CASSSHPDRAYEQYF. CDR3 in DNA: TGTGCCAGCAGCTCCCACCCGGACAGGGCCTACGAGCAGTACTTC.